This T cell receptor beta chain was obtained from a study of blood T cells in healthy people across ages. This clonotype appeared many times. This CDR3 region has 15 residues. Germline lookup yields CDR1 DFQATT and CDR2 SNEGSKA (reference sequence). The ends lost 0 bases at V and 5 bases at J; junction bases unmatched: 6. Through a sample-barcoded 5' primer and a J-beta primer mix, a second PCR was run for about 6 to 11 cycles. TCRdb independently ran MiXCR on the 5' RACE reads; one entry per CDR3 protein. The sample lists 650,000 to 700,000 distinct CDR3 sequences; 32% were seen once. Sequencing used blood. The chain combines TRBV20-1 with TRBJ1-2; 10 bases fit TRBD1. The TCR originated in a woman at least 80 years old in good health. The DNA of the CDR3 is TGCAGTGCTAGAGACGGGACAGGGGTCCCTTATGGCTACACCTTC. Protein product: CSARDGTGVPYGYTF.